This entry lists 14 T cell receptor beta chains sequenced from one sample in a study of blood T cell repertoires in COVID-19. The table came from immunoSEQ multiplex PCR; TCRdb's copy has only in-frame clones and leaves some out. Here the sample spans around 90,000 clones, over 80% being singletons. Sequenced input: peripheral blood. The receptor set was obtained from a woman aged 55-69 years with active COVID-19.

DNA for the CDR3: TGTGCCAGCAGTGAAGCTGGGAGGGGTAGCCAGCCCCAGCATTTT. It codes for CASSEAGRGSQPQHF. The chain recombines TRBV2 with TRBJ1-5; TRBD1 is a possible D gene (5 bases). V lost 0 bases to trimming and J lost 7 bases, with 13 bases between them. Germline CDR1 and CDR2: SNHLY and FYNNEI. The CDR3 is 15 residues long.

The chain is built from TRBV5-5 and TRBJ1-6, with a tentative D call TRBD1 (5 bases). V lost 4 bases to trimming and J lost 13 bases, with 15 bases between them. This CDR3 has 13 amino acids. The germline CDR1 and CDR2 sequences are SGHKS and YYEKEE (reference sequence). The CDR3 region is CASSREGLGPLHF. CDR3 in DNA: TGTGCCAGCAGCCGGGAGGGGCTAGGGCCCCTCCACTTT.

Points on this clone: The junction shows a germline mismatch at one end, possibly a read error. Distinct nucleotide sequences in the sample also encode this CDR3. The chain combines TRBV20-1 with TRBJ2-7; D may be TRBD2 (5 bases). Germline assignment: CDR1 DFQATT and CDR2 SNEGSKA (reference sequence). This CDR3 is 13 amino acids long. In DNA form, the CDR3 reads TGCAGTGCTAGTTCGACGGGAACCTACGAGCAATACTTC. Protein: CSASSTGTYEQYF.

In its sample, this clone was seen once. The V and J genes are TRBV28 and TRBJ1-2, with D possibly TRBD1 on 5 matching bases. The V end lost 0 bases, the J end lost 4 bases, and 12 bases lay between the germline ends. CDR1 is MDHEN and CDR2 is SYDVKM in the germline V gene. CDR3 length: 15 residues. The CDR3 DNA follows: TGTGCCAGCAGTTTATGGACGGGGGGAAGCTATGGCTACACCTTC. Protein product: CASSLWTGGSYGYTF.

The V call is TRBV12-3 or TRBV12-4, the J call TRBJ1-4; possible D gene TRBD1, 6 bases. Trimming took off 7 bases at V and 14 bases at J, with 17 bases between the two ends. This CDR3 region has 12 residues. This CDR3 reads CASTTSGGRLFF. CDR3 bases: TGTGCCAGCACCACCTCCGGGGGGCGCCTGTTTTTT.

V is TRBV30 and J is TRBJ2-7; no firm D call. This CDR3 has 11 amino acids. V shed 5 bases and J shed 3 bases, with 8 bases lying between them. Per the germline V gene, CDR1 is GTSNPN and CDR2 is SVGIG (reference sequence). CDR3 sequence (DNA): TGTGCCTGGGGAATCCTCTACGAGCAGTACTTC. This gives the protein CAWGILYEQYF.

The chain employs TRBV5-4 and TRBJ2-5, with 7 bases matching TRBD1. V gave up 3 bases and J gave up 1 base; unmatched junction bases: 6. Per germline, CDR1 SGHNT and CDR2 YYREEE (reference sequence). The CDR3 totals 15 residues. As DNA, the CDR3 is TGTGCCAGCAGCTCGGGACAGCCGGGCCAAGAGACCCAGTACTTC. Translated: CASSSGQPGQETQYF.

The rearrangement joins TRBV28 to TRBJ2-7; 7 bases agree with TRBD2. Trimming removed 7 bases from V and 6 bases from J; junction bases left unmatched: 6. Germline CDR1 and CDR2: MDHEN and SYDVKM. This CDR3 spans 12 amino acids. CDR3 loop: CASNRLAAEQYF. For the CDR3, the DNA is TGTGCCAGCAACAGACTAGCCGCCGAGCAGTACTTC.

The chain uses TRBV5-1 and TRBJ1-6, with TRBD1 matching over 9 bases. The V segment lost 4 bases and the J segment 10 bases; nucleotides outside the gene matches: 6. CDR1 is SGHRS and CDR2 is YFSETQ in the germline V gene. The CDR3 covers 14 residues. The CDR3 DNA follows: TGCGCCAGCAGCACTACAGGGGGCGACTCACCCCTCCACTTT. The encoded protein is CASSTTGGDSPLHF.

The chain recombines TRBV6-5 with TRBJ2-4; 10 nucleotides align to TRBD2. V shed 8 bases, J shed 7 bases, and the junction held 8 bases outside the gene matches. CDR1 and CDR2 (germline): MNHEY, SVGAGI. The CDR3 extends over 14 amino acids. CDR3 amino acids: CASSRAGGPNIQYF. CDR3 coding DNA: TGTGCCAGCTCCCGAGCGGGGGGGCCGAACATTCAGTACTTC.

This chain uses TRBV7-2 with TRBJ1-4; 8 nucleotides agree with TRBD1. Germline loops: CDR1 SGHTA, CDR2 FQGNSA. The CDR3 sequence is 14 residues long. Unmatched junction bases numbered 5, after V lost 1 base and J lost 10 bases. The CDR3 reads CASSLDRGEGKLFF. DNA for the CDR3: TGTGCCAGCAGCTTAGACAGGGGGGAAGGAAAACTGTTTTTT.

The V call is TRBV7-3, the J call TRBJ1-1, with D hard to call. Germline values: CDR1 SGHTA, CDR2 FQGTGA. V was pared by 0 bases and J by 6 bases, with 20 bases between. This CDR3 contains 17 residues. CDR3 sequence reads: CASSLTDRDTSGSEAFF. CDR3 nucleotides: TGTGCCAGCAGCTTAACGGATCGCGACACCTCGGGGTCTGAAGCTTTCTTT.

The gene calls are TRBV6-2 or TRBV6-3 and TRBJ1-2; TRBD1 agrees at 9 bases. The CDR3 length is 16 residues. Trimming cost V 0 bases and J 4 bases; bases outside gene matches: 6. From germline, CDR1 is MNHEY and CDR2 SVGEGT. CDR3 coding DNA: TGTGCCAGCAGTTACTCAAACAGGGGGCGCGGCTATGGCTACACCTTC. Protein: CASSYSNRGRGYGYTF.

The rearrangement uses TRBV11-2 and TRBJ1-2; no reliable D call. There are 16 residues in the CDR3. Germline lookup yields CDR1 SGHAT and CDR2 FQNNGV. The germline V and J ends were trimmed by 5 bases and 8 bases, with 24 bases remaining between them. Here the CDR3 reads CASSPSSLSGSHGYTF. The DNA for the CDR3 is TGTGCCAGCAGCCCCTCTAGTTTGTCTGGGAGTCACGGCTACACCTTC.